The sequence of this T cell receptor beta chain was determined in a study of blood T cells in healthy people across ages. Note on this clonotype: Its target is unknown.

CDR1 is MDHEN, CDR2 SYDVKM, per germline. The CDR3 contains 10 residues. Aged about 6 to 90, donors were systemically healthy Caucasians from Russia. Study-level points and caveats: While age rose, TCR beta diversity per million T cells dropped in a roughly linear way.

The authors ran a second PCR of roughly 6 to 11 cycles using a sample-barcoded 5' primer and a J-beta primer mix. The study obtained at least 2.5 million CDR3-containing paired-end reads from every sample. TCRdb fed the 5' RACE reads into MiXCR, producing one record per CDR3 protein. In the table there are around 800,000 distinct CDR3 sequences, under 80% of which are singletons. The sample taken for sequencing was blood. This clonotype was sampled from a man aged 30-40 years in good health. This sequence joins TRBV28 and TRBJ2-7, with no clear D. The assigned J gene may be wrong: the sequence end matches TRBJ2-5 better. Written as DNA, the CDR3 is TGTGCCAACCTATGGGAGACCCAGTACTTC. It specifies CANLWETQYF.